This T cell receptor beta chain stems from a study of blood T cell repertoires in COVID-19. The wider study: Samples representing acute and convalescent COVID-19 were sourced from the United States, Italy and Spain. PBMCs, B-cell-depleted T cells, or T cells were the source of the cDNA or gDNA that made up the material.

V was cut by 1 base and J by 4 bases, with 5 bases left in between. The CDR3 sequence is 13 residues long. Per the germline V gene, CDR1 is SGHAT and CDR2 is FQNNGV. In the authors' workflow: Amplification from reference gene primers served as the basis for estimated nucleated cell counts. Sequencing was performed with immunoSEQ multiplex PCR; in TCRdb, only in-frame clones are kept and a portion is missing. V, J and clone size are taken as reported in that table, and D and trimming were inferred from the DNA itself. The data show approximately 310,000 clones, around 87% seen once. Sequencing used peripheral blood. This TCR came from a woman between 50 and 59 years old who had recovered from COVID-19. This chain connects TRBV11-2 to TRBJ2-1; D is unclear. The CDR3 protein is CASSLAIYNEQFF. CDR3 bases: TGTGCCAGCAGCTTAGCTATTTACAATGAGCAGTTCTTC.